The rows below give T cell receptor beta chains drawn from one sample of a study of blood T cell repertoires in COVID-19. Clones were sequenced by immunoSEQ multiplex PCR, and TCRdb holds only the in-frame ones, with some missing. The sample contains under 200,000 clones, approximately 85% of which appear only once. The sample comprised peripheral blood. The receptors were gathered from a man aged 35-49 years with acute or convalescent COVID-19. CDR3s include the opening cysteine and the closing phenylalanine or tryptophan. The D gene is left open where the match is weak. Size tells how often a clone was seen (once, few, many) or the class of an expanded clone, and some rows leave it out.

size: -
V: TRBV3-1/TRBV3-2
J: TRBJ2-1
D: TRBD2
CDR3: CASSRLPSGGANSEQFF
DNA: TGTGCCAGCAGCCGCCTGCCCAGCGGGGGGGCCAATAGTGAGCAGTTCTTC

size: -
V: TRBV11-2
J: TRBJ1-6
D: TRBD1
CDR3: CASSPGQTNSPLHF
DNA: TGTGCCAGCAGCCCGGGACAGACTAATTCACCCCTCCACTTT

size: -
V: TRBV5-1
J: TRBJ1-2
D: TRBD1
CDR3: CASSWDRGWDGYTF
DNA: TGCGCCAGCAGCTGGGACAGGGGCTGGGATGGCTACACCTTC

size: -
V: TRBV19
J: TRBJ1-3
D: -
CDR3: CASSIVVPRSGNTIYF
DNA: TGTGCCAGTAGTATCGTGGTTCCGCGCTCTGGAAACACCATATATTTT

size: -
V: TRBV5-1
J: TRBJ2-3
D: -
CDR3: CASSLDGPDTQYF
DNA: TGCGCCAGCAGCTTGGATGGGCCAGATACGCAGTATTTT

size: -
V: TRBV24-1
J: TRBJ1-5
D: -
CDR3: CATSWADNQPQHF
DNA: TGTGCCACCAGTTGGGCAGATAATCAGCCCCAGCATTTT

size: -
V: TRBV19
J: TRBJ2-1
D: TRBD2
CDR3: CASSPGLATYNEQFF
DNA: TGTGCCAGTAGTCCGGGACTAGCGACCTACAATGAGCAGTTCTTC

size: -
V: TRBV13
J: TRBJ2-7
D: TRBD2
CDR3: CASSLAGLAGEQYF
DNA: TGTGCCAGCAGCTTAGCGGGACTAGCTGGCGAGCAGTACTTC

size: -
V: TRBV7-3
J: TRBJ2-7
D: TRBD2
CDR3: CASSLTGGNYEQYF
DNA: TGTGCCAGCAGCTTAACGGGGGGGAACTACGAGCAGTACTTC

size: -
V: TRBV6-5
J: TRBJ2-7
D: TRBD1
CDR3: CAIEGTGGTYF
DNA: TGTGCCATCGAGGGGACAGGGGGTACGTACTTC

size: once
V: TRBV2
J: TRBJ1-1
D: TRBD1
CDR3: CASSEDRTGNTEAFF
DNA: TGTGCCAGCAGTGAAGATCGGACAGGGAACACTGAAGCTTTCTTT

size: -
V: TRBV2
J: TRBJ2-7
D: -
CDR3: CASRDYSYEQYF
DNA: TGTGCCAGCAGGGACTACTCCTACGAGCAGTACTTC

size: -
V: TRBV27
J: TRBJ2-7
D: TRBD1
CDR3: CASSDSSGGRVYEQYF
DNA: TGTGCCAGCAGTGATTCATCAGGGGGCAGGGTCTACGAGCAGTACTTC

size: once
V: TRBV29-1
J: TRBJ1-1
D: TRBD1
CDR3: CSVAGGMPLAFF
DNA: TGCAGCGTGGCAGGGGGTATGCCTTTGGCTTTCTTT

size: -
V: TRBV15
J: TRBJ2-7
D: TRBD2
CDR3: CATSRAPGGEQYF
DNA: TGTGCCACCAGCAGAGCACCGGGGGGAGAGCAGTACTTC

size: -
V: TRBV5-1
J: TRBJ2-7
D: -
CDR3: CASSSSGPQGHYF
DNA: TGCGCCAGTTCCTCCTCGGGGCCGCAGGGGCATTACTTC

size: -
V: TRBV3-1/TRBV3-2
J: TRBJ2-7
D: TRBD2
CDR3: CASFWTSGGYEQYF
DNA: TGTGCCAGCTTCTGGACTAGCGGGGGTTACGAGCAGTACTTC

size: -
V: TRBV3-1/TRBV3-2
J: TRBJ2-7
D: TRBD1
CDR3: CASSHEGAQHYEQYF
DNA: TGTGCCAGCAGCCACGAGGGGGCACAACACTACGAGCAGTACTTC

size: -
V: TRBV2
J: TRBJ1-5
D: -
CDR3: CASSEGTGPNQPQHF
DNA: TGTGCCAGCAGTGAAGGCACAGGACCGAATCAGCCCCAGCATTTT

size: -
V: TRBV3-1/TRBV3-2
J: TRBJ2-3
D: -
CDR3: CASSSGRVQADTQYF
DNA: TGTGCCAGCAGCTCAGGCAGGGTCCAGGCAGATACGCAGTATTTT

size: -
V: TRBV7-8
J: TRBJ2-5
D: TRBD2
CDR3: CASSPRFSGGNQETQYF
DNA: TGTGCCAGCAGCCCCCGATTTAGCGGGGGGAACCAAGAGACCCAGTACTTC

size: -
V: TRBV11-2
J: TRBJ1-2
D: -
CDR3: CASSDLLGRGYGYTF
DNA: TGTGCCAGCAGCGATCTGTTGGGGCGAGGTTATGGCTACACCTTC

size: -
V: TRBV21-1
J: TRBJ2-5
D: -
CDR3: CASQTPTSGEYQETQYF
DNA: TGTGCCAGCCAGACCCCGACTAGCGGGGAGTACCAAGAGACCCAGTACTTC

size: -
V: TRBV2
J: TRBJ2-3
D: TRBD1
CDR3: CASRIGTGQYTQYF
DNA: TGTGCCAGCAGGATCGGGACAGGTCAATATACGCAGTATTTT

size: -
V: TRBV5-1
J: TRBJ1-3
D: -
CDR3: CASSLAQPGRSGNTIYF
DNA: TGCGCCAGCAGCTTGGCCCAACCAGGCCGCTCTGGAAACACCATATATTTT

size: -
V: TRBV5-1
J: TRBJ2-2
D: -
CDR3: CASSLSGTTNTGELFF
DNA: TGCGCCAGCAGCCTCTCGGGTACTACGAACACCGGGGAGCTGTTTTTT

size: -
V: TRBV6-5
J: TRBJ1-2
D: -
CDR3: CASSAMAGSGGYTF
DNA: TGTGCCAGCAGCGCGATGGCGGGGTCAGGAGGCTACACCTTC

size: -
V: TRBV5-1
J: TRBJ2-1
D: TRBD2
CDR3: CASSAQTSGEQFF
DNA: TGCGCCAGCAGCGCCCAGACTAGCGGGGAGCAGTTCTTC

size: few
V: TRBV9
J: TRBJ2-3
D: TRBD2
CDR3: CASSKTSGGTDTQYF
DNA: TGTGCCAGCAGCAAGACTAGCGGGGGCACAGATACGCAGTATTTT

size: -
V: TRBV2
J: TRBJ2-7
D: -
CDR3: CASSEALRVAEQYF
DNA: TGTGCCAGCAGTGAAGCGCTTCGGGTTGCCGAGCAGTACTTC

size: once
V: TRBV27
J: TRBJ2-7
D: TRBD1
CDR3: CASSLITGQGLNYYEQYF
DNA: TGTGCCAGCAGTTTAATAACGGGACAGGGTCTTAATTACTACGAGCAGTACTTC

size: -
V: TRBV19
J: TRBJ2-5
D: -
CDR3: CASTRGPYQETQYF
DNA: TGTGCCAGTACCCGAGGCCCTTACCAAGAGACCCAGTACTTC